This T cell receptor (beta chain) was profiled in a study of shared clonotypes between healthy human individuals. Overall study results and limits: Sharing across four donors was highest in naive CD4 (roughly 5%) and lowest in memory CD8 (around 0.4%).

CDR3 length: 14 residues. Looked up from germline, CDR1 is SSHAT and CDR2 is FNYEAQ (reference sequence). Concerning this clone itself: Its antigen is still unknown. Its ends do not fully match the called genes, so a read error is possible.

TCRdb's copy holds only in-frame clones and misses some; the assay was immunoSEQ multiplex PCR. The sample carries roughly 380,000 clones, about 96% recorded once. Participating donors were healthy, HIV-negative adults free of recent acute infections or vaccinations. Input material: memory CD8+ T cells sorted from blood. As to subset: CD45RO+ cells pooled with CCR7-negative TemRA cells. The sequence was collected from a man between 25 and 39 years old in good health. The chain employs TRBV7-7 and TRBJ2-5; unclear D gene. CDR3 nucleotide sequence: TGTGCTAGCAGCTCGACTCCTGTCCAAGAGACCCAGTACTTC. Protein product: CASSSTPVQETQYF.